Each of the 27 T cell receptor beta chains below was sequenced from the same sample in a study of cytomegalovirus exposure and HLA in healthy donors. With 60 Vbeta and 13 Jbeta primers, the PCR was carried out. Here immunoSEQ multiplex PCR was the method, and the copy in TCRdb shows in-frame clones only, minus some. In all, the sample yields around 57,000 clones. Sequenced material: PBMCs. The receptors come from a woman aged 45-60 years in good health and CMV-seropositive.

The CDR3 region has the DNA TGTGCCAGCAGCCTACTAGCGGGGGGACAAGAGACCCAGTACTTC. Its translation: CASSLLAGGQETQYF. The chain has TRBV7-3 and TRBJ2-5; 12 bases fit TRBD2. V was clipped by 5 bases and J by 2 bases; unmatched bases: 3. Germline V gene data show CDR1 as SGHTA and CDR2 as FQGTGA. The CDR3 extends over 15 amino acids.

CDR3 DNA sequence: TGTGCCTGGAGGGCTAGCGGGAGCCCCCAAGAGACCCAGTACTTC. Its protein product is CAWRASGSPQETQYF. The V and J genes are TRBV30 and TRBJ2-5, with TRBD2 identical over 10 bases. There are 15 residues in the CDR3. CDR1 is GTSNPN and CDR2 is SVGIG in the germline V gene (reference sequence). Trimming removed 3 bases from V and 1 base from J; junction bases left unmatched: 5. Together with reference TRBV30 and TRBJ2-5, the CDR3 gives the full variable domain: SQTIHQWPATLVQPVGSPLSLECTVEGTSNPNLYWYRQAAGRGLQLLFYSVGIGQISSEVPQNLSASRPQDRQFILSSKKLLLSDSGFYLCAWRASGSPQETQYFGPGTRLLVL.

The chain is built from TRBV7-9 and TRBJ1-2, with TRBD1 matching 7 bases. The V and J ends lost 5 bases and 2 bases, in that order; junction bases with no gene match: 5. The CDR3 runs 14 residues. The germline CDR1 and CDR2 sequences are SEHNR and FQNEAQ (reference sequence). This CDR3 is CASSPRQGNYGYTF. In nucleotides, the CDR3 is TGTGCCAGCAGCCCCAGACAGGGCAACTATGGCTACACCTTC.

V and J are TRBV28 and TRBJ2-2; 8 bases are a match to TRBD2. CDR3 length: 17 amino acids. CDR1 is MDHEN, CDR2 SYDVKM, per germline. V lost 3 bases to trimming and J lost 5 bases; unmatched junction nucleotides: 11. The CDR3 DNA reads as TGTGCCAGCAGTTTGGGTTCCCTAGCGGGTCGGACCGGGGAGCTGTTTTTT. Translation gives CASSLGSLAGRTGELFF.

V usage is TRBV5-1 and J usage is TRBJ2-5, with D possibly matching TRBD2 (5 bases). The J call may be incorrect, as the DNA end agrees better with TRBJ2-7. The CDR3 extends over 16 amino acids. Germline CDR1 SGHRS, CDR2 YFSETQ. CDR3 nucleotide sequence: TGCGCCAGCAGCTTGGGGAGGTCTACCTTTTCCTACGAGCAGTACTTC. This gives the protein CASSLGRSTFSYEQYF.

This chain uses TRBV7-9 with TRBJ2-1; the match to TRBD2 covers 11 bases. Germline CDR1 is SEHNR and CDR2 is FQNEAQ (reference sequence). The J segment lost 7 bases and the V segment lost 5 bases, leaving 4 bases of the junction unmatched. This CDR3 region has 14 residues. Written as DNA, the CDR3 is TGTGCCAGCAGCATTAGCGGGAGGGGGAATGAGCAGTTCTTC. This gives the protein CASSISGRGNEQFF.

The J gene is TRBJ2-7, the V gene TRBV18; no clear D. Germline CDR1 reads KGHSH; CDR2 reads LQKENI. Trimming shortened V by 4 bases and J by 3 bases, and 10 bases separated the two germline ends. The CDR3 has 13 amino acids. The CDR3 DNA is TGTGCCAGCTCACATAACCGGGTCTACGAGCAGTACTTC. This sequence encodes CASSHNRVYEQYF.

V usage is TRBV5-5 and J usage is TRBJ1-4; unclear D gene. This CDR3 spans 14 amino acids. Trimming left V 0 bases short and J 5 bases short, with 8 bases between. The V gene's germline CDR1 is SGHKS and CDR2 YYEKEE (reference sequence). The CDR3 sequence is CASSLELWNEKLFF. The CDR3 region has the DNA TGTGCCAGCAGCTTGGAACTGTGGAATGAAAAACTGTTTTTT.

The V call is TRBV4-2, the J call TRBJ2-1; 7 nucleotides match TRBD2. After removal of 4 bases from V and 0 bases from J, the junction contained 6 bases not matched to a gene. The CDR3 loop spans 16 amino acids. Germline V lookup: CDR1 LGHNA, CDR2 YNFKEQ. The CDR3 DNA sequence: TGTGCCAGCAGCCTGGAAGCGGGAAGCTCCTACAATGAGCAGTTCTTC. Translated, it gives CASSLEAGSSYNEQFF.

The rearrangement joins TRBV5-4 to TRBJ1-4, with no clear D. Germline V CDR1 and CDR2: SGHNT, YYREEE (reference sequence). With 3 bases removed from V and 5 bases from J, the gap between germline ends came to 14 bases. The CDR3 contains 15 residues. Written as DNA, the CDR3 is TGTGCCAGCAGCTCGATGACGACGGGAAATGAAAAACTGTTTTTT. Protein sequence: CASSSMTTGNEKLFF.

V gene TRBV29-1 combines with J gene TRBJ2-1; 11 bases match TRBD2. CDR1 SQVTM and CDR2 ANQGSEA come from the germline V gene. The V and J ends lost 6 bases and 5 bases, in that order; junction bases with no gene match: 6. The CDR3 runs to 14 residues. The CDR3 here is CSVRGTSGDNEQFF. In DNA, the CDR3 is TGCAGCGTCCGAGGGACTAGCGGAGACAATGAGCAGTTCTTC.

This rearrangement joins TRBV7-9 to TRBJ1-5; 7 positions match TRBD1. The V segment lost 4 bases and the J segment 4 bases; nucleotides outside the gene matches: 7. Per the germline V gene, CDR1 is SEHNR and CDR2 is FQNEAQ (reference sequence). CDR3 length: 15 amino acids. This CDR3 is CASSYDREWNQPQHF. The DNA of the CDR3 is TGTGCCAGCAGCTACGACAGGGAGTGGAATCAGCCCCAGCATTTT.

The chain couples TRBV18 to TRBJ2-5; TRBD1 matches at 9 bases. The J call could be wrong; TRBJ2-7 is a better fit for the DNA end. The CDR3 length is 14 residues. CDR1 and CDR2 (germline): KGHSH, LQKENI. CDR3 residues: CASSAGTGSYEQYF. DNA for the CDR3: TGTGCCAGCTCGGCCGGGACAGGGTCCTACGAGCAGTACTTC.

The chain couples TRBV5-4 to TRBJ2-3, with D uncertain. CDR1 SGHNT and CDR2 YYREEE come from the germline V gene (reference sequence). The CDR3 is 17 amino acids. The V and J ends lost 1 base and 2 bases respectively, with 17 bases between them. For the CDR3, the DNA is TGTGCCAGCAGCTTGTCGGTAGCCGTTAAACTCACAGATACGCAGTATTTT. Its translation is CASSLSVAVKLTDTQYF.

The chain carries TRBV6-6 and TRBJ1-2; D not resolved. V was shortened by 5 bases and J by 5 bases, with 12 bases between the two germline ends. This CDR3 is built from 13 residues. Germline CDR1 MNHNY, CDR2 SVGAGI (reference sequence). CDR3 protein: CASSQGGLYGYTF. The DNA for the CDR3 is TGTGCCAGCAGTCAAGGCGGGCTTTATGGCTACACCTTC.

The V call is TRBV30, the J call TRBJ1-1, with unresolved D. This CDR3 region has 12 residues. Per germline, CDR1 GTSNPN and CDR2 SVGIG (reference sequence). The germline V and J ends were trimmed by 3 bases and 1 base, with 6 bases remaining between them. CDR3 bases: TGTGCCTGGAGACACCAGAACACTGAAGCTTTCTTT. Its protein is CAWRHQNTEAFF.

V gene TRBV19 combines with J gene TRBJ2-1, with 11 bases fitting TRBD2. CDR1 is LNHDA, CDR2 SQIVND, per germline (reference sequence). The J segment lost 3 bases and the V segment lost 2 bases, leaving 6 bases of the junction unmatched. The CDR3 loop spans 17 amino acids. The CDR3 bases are TGTGCCAGTAGTATACTCCCTAGCGGGAGGAACTACAATGAGCAGTTCTTC. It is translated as CASSILPSGRNYNEQFF.

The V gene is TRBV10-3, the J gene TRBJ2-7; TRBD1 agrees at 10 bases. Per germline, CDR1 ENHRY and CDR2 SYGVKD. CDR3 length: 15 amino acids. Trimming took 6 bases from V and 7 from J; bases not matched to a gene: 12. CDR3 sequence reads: CAISGGGQGTLEQYF. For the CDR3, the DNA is TGTGCCATCAGCGGAGGGGGACAGGGGACTCTGGAGCAGTACTTC.

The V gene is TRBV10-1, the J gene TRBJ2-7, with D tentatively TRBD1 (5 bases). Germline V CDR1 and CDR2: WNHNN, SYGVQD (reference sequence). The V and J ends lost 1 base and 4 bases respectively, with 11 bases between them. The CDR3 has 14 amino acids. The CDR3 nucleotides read TGCGCCAGCAGTGAGTGGCAGGGTGGGTACGAGCAGTACTTC. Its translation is CASSEWQGGYEQYF.

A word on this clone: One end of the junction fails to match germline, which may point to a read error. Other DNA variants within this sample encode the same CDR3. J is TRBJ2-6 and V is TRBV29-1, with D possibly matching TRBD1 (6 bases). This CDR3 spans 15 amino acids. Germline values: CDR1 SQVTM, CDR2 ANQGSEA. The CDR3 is CSVEIRGSGANVLTF. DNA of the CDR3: TGCAGCGTTGAAATCAGGGGATCCGGGGCCAACGTCCTGACCTTC.

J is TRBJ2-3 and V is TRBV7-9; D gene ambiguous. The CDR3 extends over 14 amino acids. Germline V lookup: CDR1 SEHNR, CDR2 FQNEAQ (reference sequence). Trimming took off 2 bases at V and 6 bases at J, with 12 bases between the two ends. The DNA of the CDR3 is TGTGCCAGCAGCTTATTCTCGGGTCCCGATACGCAGTATTTT. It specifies CASSLFSGPDTQYF.

The CDR3 sequence is CASSLPSSGSSNEQFF. The CDR3 region has the DNA TGTGCCAGCAGTTTACCCTCTAGCGGGAGTAGCAATGAGCAGTTCTTC. The rearrangement links TRBV28 to TRBJ2-1, with 10 nucleotides matching TRBD2. V lost 2 bases, J lost 6 bases, and 7 bases stayed unmatched. Germline lookup yields CDR1 MDHEN and CDR2 SYDVKM. This CDR3 spans 16 amino acids.

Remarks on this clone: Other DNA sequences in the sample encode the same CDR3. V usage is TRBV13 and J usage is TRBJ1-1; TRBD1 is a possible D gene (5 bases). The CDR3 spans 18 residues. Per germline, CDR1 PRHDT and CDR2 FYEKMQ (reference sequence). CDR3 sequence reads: CALSQGGGWFPQNTEAFF. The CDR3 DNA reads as TGTGCACTTAGCCAGGGAGGAGGATGGTTCCCTCAGAACACTGAAGCTTTCTTT.

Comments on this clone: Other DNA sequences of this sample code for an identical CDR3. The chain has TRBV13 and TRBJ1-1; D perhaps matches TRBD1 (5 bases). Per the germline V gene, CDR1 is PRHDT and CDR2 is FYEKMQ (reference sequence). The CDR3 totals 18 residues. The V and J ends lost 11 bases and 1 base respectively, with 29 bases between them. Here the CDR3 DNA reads TGTGCCGCCAGTCAGGGAGGAGGATGGTTCCCTCAGAACACTGAAGCTTTCTTT. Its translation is CAASQGGGWFPQNTEAFF.

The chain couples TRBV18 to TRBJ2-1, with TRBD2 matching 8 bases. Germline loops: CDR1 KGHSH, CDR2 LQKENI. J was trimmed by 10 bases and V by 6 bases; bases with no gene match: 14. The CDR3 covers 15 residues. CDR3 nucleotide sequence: TGTGCCAGCTCTACCGGGACTAGGGGGGGCGTGGAGCAGTTCTTC. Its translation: CASSTGTRGGVEQFF. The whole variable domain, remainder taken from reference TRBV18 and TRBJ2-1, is NAGVMQNPRHLVRRRGQEARLRCSPMKGHSHVYWYRQLPEEGLKFMVYLQKENIIDESGMPKERFSAEFPKEGPSILRIQQVVRGDSAAYFCASSTGTRGGVEQFFGPGTRLTVL.

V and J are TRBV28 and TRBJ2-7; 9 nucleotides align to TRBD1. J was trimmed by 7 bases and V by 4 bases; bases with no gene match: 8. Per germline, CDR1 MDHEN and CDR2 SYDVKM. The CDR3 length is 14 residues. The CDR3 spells CASSSGTGRQEQYF. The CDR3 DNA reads TGTGCCAGCAGTTCAGGGACAGGGCGTCAGGAGCAGTACTTC.

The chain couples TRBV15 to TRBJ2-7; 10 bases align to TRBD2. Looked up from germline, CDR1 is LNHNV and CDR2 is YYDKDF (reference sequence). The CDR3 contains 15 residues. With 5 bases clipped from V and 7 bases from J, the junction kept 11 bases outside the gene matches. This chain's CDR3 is CATSSRTSGAEEQYF. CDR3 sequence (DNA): TGTGCCACCAGCTCACGGACTAGCGGCGCTGAGGAGCAGTACTTC.